This note documents a single T cell receptor beta chain sequence. The sample belongs to a study of OX40 agonist ivuxolimab in advanced cancers. Only in-frame clones appear in the TCRdb table, and some are missing; sequencing was by immunoSEQ multiplex PCR. Of tens of thousands of clones in the sample, approximately 90% are singletons; the top ten hold 0.3% to 0.4%. This clonotype originated in an adult with an advanced solid tumor such as melanoma, head and neck, liver or kidney cancer. The sample in question was CD4+ or CD8+ T cells sorted from blood, obtained in a trial of the OX40 agonist ivuxolimab.

The CDR3 region has the DNA TGTGCCAGCAGCCCTGCCTCCTACGAGCAGTACTTC. Its protein is CASSPASYEQYF. This sequence joins TRBV7-9 and TRBJ2-7; D gene uncertain. The CDR3 extends over 12 amino acids. Trimming removed 5 bases from V and 0 bases from J, with 5 bases in between. Per germline, CDR1 SEHNR and CDR2 FQNEAQ (reference sequence). The full variable domain, in which reference TRBV7-9 and TRBJ2-7 provide the parts outside the CDR3, is DTGVSQNPRHKITKRGQNVTFRCDPISEHNRLYWYRQTLGQGPEFLTYFQNEAQLEKSRLLSDRFSAERPKGSFSTLEIQRTEQGDSAMYLCASSPASYEQYFGPGTRLTVT.